This entry concerns a single T cell receptor beta chain. The junction departs from the called germline gene at one end, perhaps through a read error. Looked up from germline, CDR1 is SEHNR and CDR2 is FQNEAQ (reference sequence). The CDR3 is 11 residues long. Patients chosen for sequencing had shown CD8+CD57+ cell expansion by flow cytometry. Among the patients, none had received any therapy at the time of blood sampling. The sample is drawn from a study of CD8+CD57+ T cells in acquired aplastic anemia. Whole-study context: DNA from sorted CD4+ and CD8+ cells averaged approximately 3.5 ug.

The template for TCR beta VDJ and CDR3 sequence profiling was genomic DNA. TCRdb reprocessed the reads via MiXCR and lists one record per CDR3 protein. The data hold 200,000 or so distinct CDR3 sequences, with 40% to 60% observed a single time. The sequenced sample consisted of sorted CD4+, CD8+, or CD8+CD57+ T cells (not recorded which) from PBMCs. V usage is TRBV7-9 and J usage is TRBJ2-7; D is perhaps TRBD1 (6 bases). The receptor's source is a human donor with aplastic anemia. CDR3 nucleotides: TGCGCCAGCAGCAGAGGGGGCGAGCAGTACTTC. This codes for CASSRGGEQYF. Full variable domain (missing parts from reference TRBV7-9 and TRBJ2-7): DTGVSQNPRHKITKRGQNVTFRCDPISEHNRLYWYRQTLGQGPEFLTYFQNEAQLEKSRLLSDRFSAERPKGSFSTLEIQRTEQGDSAMYLCASSRGGEQYFGPGTRLTVT.